One sample yielded the 32 T cell receptor beta chains listed below, sequenced in a study of T cells in Graves' hyperthyroidism and ophthalmopathy. Authors of the study amplified TCR beta CDR3 regions from RNA transcripts. The HTBI primer set was used in a first-round RT-PCR of the TCR CDR3. One entry per CDR3 protein, called by TCRdb with MiXCR from the multiplex PCR reads. The table records 500,000 to 650,000 distinct CDR3 sequences, approximately 15% of them present only once. Sequenced material: blood. These receptors were obtained from a woman between 45 and 60 years old with Graves' ophthalmopathy.

The chain carries TRBV6-1 and TRBJ2-2, with D possibly being TRBD2 (5 bases). Deletions cut 7 bases from V and 0 bases from J, with 12 bases between. Per germline, CDR1 MNHNS and CDR2 SASEGT. This CDR3 is built from 15 residues. Here the CDR3 reads CASTRPGANTGELFF. In nucleotides, the CDR3 is TGTGCCAGCACACGACCCGGGGCGAACACCGGGGAGCTGTTTTTT.

This clonotype was counted only a few times. This chain uses TRBV20-1 with TRBJ2-2; D perhaps matches TRBD2 (6 bases). CDR3 size: 15 residues. Germline V gene sequence: CDR1 DFQATT, CDR2 SNEGSKA (reference sequence). The ends were cut back, 1 base at V and 5 bases at J, with 14 bases in the middle. CDR3: CSARVPGLLTGELFF. CDR3 DNA sequence: TGCAGTGCTAGAGTTCCGGGACTTCTTACCGGGGAGCTGTTTTTT.

The chain combines TRBV20-1 with TRBJ1-2, with TRBD1 matching over 7 bases. The CDR3 totals 13 residues. The V segment lost 3 bases and the J segment 7 bases; nucleotides outside the gene matches: 8. Germline V gives CDR1 DFQATT, CDR2 SNEGSKA (reference sequence). The CDR3 loop is CSASLVGGGGYTF. CDR3 nucleotides: TGCAGTGCTAGTTTAGTAGGGGGCGGTGGCTACACCTTC.

The chain links TRBV9 to TRBJ2-3, with TRBD2 matching over 8 bases. V lost 0 bases to trimming and J lost 5 bases; unmatched junction nucleotides: 5. This CDR3 contains 15 residues. Germline-derived CDR1 and CDR2 are SGDLS and YYNGEE. In DNA, the CDR3 is TGTGCCAGCAGCGTAGCGGGGGGGCTTGAAGATACGCAGTATTTT. Encoded protein: CASSVAGGLEDTQYF. The full variable domain, rest sourced from reference TRBV9 and TRBJ2-3, is DSGVTQTPKHLITATGQRVTLRCSPRSGDLSVYWYQQSLDQGLQFLIQYYNGEERAKGNILERFSAQQFPDLHSELNLSSLELGDSALYFCASSVAGGLEDTQYFGPGTRLTVL.

This clonotype was seen repeatedly, ten times or more. The rearrangement links TRBV10-3 to TRBJ2-7; D is perhaps TRBD2 (6 bases). This CDR3 has 15 residues. V lost 0 bases and J 1 base, leaving 10 bases between the germline ends. The V gene's germline CDR1 is ENHRY and CDR2 SYGVKD. The chain's CDR3 is CAISESASASYEQYF. CDR3 coding DNA: TGTGCCATCAGTGAGTCGGCTAGCGCTTCCTACGAGCAGTACTTC.

There are a few counts of this clonotype. The gene calls are TRBV20-1 and TRBJ2-7, with D tentatively TRBD2 (6 bases). The CDR3 contains 16 residues. V was clipped by 0 bases and J by 0 bases, with 15 bases between them. Germline V gives CDR1 DFQATT, CDR2 SNEGSKA (reference sequence). The CDR3 DNA follows: TGCAGTGCTAGAGAAAGGGGTAGCGGTTCCTCCTACGAGCAGTACTTC. It encodes CSARERGSGSSYEQYF.

This clonotype was seen many times. The V gene is TRBV7-2, the J gene TRBJ2-7; weak D call: TRBD1 (6 bases). The germline V and J ends were trimmed by 4 bases and 3 bases, with 16 bases remaining between them. Germline CDR1 and CDR2: SGHTA and FQGNSA. This CDR3 comprises 15 residues. This CDR3 reads CASSSTKKGDYEQYF. The CDR3 DNA reads TGTGCCAGCAGCTCAACGAAAAAGGGGGACTACGAGCAGTACTTC.

This clonotype has at least ten counts. V and J are TRBV10-3 and TRBJ1-1; no clear D. Germline V gene lookup returns CDR1 ENHRY and CDR2 SYGVKD. This CDR3 region has 12 residues. V was pared by 4 bases and J by 0 bases, with 3 bases between. The CDR3 DNA is TGTGCCATCAGTGGGGTGAACACTGAAGCTTTCTTT. Translated, it gives CAISGVNTEAFF.

The gene calls are TRBV19 and TRBJ1-3, with TRBD1 as a possible D gene (5 bases). Germline V CDR1 and CDR2: LNHDA, SQIVND (reference sequence). The CDR3 contains 13 residues. Deletions cut 6 bases from V and 4 bases from J, with 10 bases between. The CDR3 spells CASRRGPGNTIYF. CDR3 DNA sequence: TGTGCCAGTAGGAGGGGACCAGGAAACACCATATATTTT.

The chain carries TRBV19 and TRBJ2-1; maybe TRBD2 (6 bases). The V end was cut by 3 bases, the J end by 0 bases, with 9 bases between. CDR1 and CDR2 from the germline V gene are LNHDA and SQIVND (reference sequence). The CDR3 loop spans 15 amino acids. The CDR3 DNA sequence: TGTGCCAGTAGTATCGCGGGGTACTCCTACAATGAGCAGTTCTTC. Amino acids: CASSIAGYSYNEQFF.

There are a few counts of this clonotype. In DNA form, the CDR3 reads TGTGCCAGCAGTTTTGGTCCGGCCATGAACACTGAAGCTTTCTTT. Translating gives CASSFGPAMNTEAFF. The chain couples TRBV12-3 or TRBV12-4 to TRBJ1-1; D is undetermined. The CDR3 has 15 amino acids. V was shortened by 3 bases and J by 0 bases, with 11 bases between the two germline ends.

This clonotype turned up a few times. The chain joins TRBV19 to TRBJ2-5; D perhaps matches TRBD1 (6 bases). In germline, CDR1 is LNHDA, CDR2 SQIVND (reference sequence). Trimming took 5 bases from V and 4 from J, leaving 17 bases between them. CDR3 size: 15 residues. Here the CDR3 reads CASSAPGEVRETQYF. CDR3 coding DNA: TGTGCCAGTAGTGCCCCAGGGGAAGTTCGAGAGACCCAGTACTTC.

This clonotype was observed at least ten times. The rearrangement links TRBV6-1 to TRBJ2-7; TRBD1 agrees at 8 bases. CDR3 length: 13 amino acids. Germline trimming cut 7 bases from V and 2 bases from J; bases unmatched to any gene: 4. CDR1 is MNHNS, CDR2 SASEGT, per germline. The CDR3 spells CASTGDRTYEQYF. In DNA form, the CDR3 reads TGTGCCAGCACCGGGGACAGGACCTACGAGCAGTACTTC.

In its sample, this clonotype was seen many times. The chain employs TRBV2 and TRBJ2-5; D gene uncertain. V was shortened by 4 bases and J by 2 bases, with 8 bases between the two germline ends. The CDR3 loop spans 13 amino acids. Germline V gene sequence: CDR1 SNHLY, CDR2 FYNNEI. The CDR3 loop reads CASSGGQQETQYF. The DNA for the CDR3 is TGTGCCAGCAGTGGAGGTCAGCAAGAGACCCAGTACTTC. The full variable domain, completed using reference TRBV2 and TRBJ2-5, is EPEVTQTPSHQVTQMGQEVILRCVPISNHLYFYWYRQILGQKVEFLVSFYNNEISEKSEIFDDQFSVERPDGSNFTLKIRSTKLEDSAMYFCASSGGQQETQYFGPGTRLLVL.

This clonotype was observed a few times. This sequence joins TRBV20-1 and TRBJ1-1; 7 bases fit TRBD1. CDR3 size: 15 residues. V gave up 0 bases and J gave up 3 bases; unmatched junction bases: 7. CDR1 is DFQATT and CDR2 is SNEGSKA in the germline V gene (reference sequence). CDR3 region: CSARDLRTGDTEAFF. The CDR3 DNA is TGCAGTGCTAGAGATCTCCGGACAGGAGACACTGAAGCTTTCTTT.

There are many counts of this clonotype. In nucleotides, the CDR3 is TGTGCCAGCAGACCCCAGGGTCTTGACTCCTACGAGCAGTACTTC. Its translation is CASRPQGLDSYEQYF. This rearrangement joins TRBV6-1 to TRBJ2-7; D is possibly TRBD1 (5 bases). The ends were cut back, 6 bases at V and 0 bases at J, with 15 bases in the middle. Per germline, CDR1 MNHNS and CDR2 SASEGT. The CDR3 spans 15 residues.

V gene TRBV5-4 combines with J gene TRBJ2-3; no clear D. The V end was cut by 0 bases, the J end by 4 bases, with 9 bases between. From germline, CDR1 is SGHNT and CDR2 YYREEE (reference sequence). This CDR3 comprises 14 residues. The CDR3 sequence is CASSLEWSADTQYF. CDR3 nucleotides: TGTGCCAGCAGCTTGGAGTGGAGTGCAGATACGCAGTATTTT.

This clonotype came up a few times. V gene TRBV7-9 combines with J gene TRBJ2-4; tentative D call: TRBD2 (5 bases). Trimming took 5 bases from V and 6 from J, leaving 14 bases between them. The germline V gene has CDR1 SEHNR and CDR2 FQNEAQ (reference sequence). CDR3 length equals 14 residues. CDR3 in amino acids: CASSGAAGGNIQYF. The CDR3 region has the DNA TGTGCCAGCAGCGGAGCAGCCGGAGGAAACATTCAGTACTTC.

The V call is TRBV4-3, the J call TRBJ2-1; the match to TRBD2 covers 15 bases. Germline trimming cut 3 bases from V and 1 base from J; bases unmatched to any gene: 13. Germline V lookup: CDR1 LGHNA, CDR2 YSLEER. The CDR3 contains 21 residues. The CDR3 spells CASSHHGWTSGRAGSYNEQFF. In DNA, the CDR3 is TGCGCCAGCAGCCACCATGGTTGGACTAGCGGGAGGGCCGGATCCTACAATGAGCAGTTCTTC.

This chain connects TRBV20-1 to TRBJ1-5, with D unresolved. Germline CDR1 is DFQATT and CDR2 is SNEGSKA (reference sequence). V lost 6 bases and J lost 0, with 18 bases in between. The CDR3 sequence is 16 residues long. The DNA for the CDR3 is TGCAGTGCGAACCCGACGGAGCCCCATAGCAATCAGCCCCAGCATTTT. Encoded protein: CSANPTEPHSNQPQHF.

This clonotype was seen at least ten times. V usage is TRBV6-1 and J usage is TRBJ2-7; D perhaps matches TRBD2 (6 bases). V was pared by 3 bases and J by 0 bases, with 12 bases between. The CDR3 consists of 15 residues. Germline V gene data show CDR1 as MNHNS and CDR2 as SASEGT. As DNA, the CDR3 is TGTGCCAGCAGTGAGGAGGGTTATGGCTCCTACGAGCAGTACTTC. It encodes CASSEEGYGSYEQYF.

Worth noting for this clonotype: The CDR3 does not close with the conserved phenylalanine or tryptophan, likely indicating a read error. The chain carries TRBV15 and TRBJ2-7, with D tentatively TRBD1 (5 bases). The CDR3 sequence is 14 residues long. The ends were cut back, 2 bases at V and 2 bases at J, with 10 bases in the middle. The germline V gene encodes CDR1 LNHNV and CDR2 YYDKDF (reference sequence). CDR3: CATSRIDSPYEQYL. The CDR3 DNA sequence: TGTGCCACCAGCAGAATTGACAGTCCCTACGAGCAGTACCTC.

This clonotype was counted ten times or more. This chain uses TRBV14 with TRBJ1-2; D gene uncertain. The germline V and J ends were trimmed by 0 bases and 5 bases, with 13 bases remaining between them. The CDR3 runs 15 residues. CDR1 is SGHDN, CDR2 FVKESK, per germline. The CDR3 reads CASSQDLMGSYGYTF. The CDR3 DNA reads TGTGCCAGCAGCCAAGATCTTATGGGTTCTTATGGCTACACCTTC.

This clonotype was recorded at least ten times. The chain uses TRBV20-1 and TRBJ2-7; 8 positions agree with TRBD1. Trimming cost V 7 bases and J 5 bases; bases outside gene matches: 4. The CDR3 covers 11 residues. Germline V gene data show CDR1 as DFQATT and CDR2 as SNEGSKA (reference sequence). CDR3 residues: CSVEDRDEQYF. For the CDR3, the DNA is TGCAGTGTGGAGGACAGGGACGAGCAGTACTTC.

This clonotype was seen many times. This chain uses TRBV15 with TRBJ1-5; TRBD1 matches at 9 bases. With 5 bases clipped from V and 3 bases from J, the junction kept 8 bases outside the gene matches. Germline assignment: CDR1 LNHNV and CDR2 YYDKDF (reference sequence). This CDR3 contains 16 residues. For the CDR3, the DNA is TGTGCCACCAGCGGTCCGGGACAGGGTCTCAATCAGCCCCAGCATTTT. Its translation: CATSGPGQGLNQPQHF.

This clonotype appeared many times. This rearrangement joins TRBV28 to TRBJ1-4, with a tentative D call TRBD1 (5 bases). Trimming took 3 bases from V and 2 from J, leaving 13 bases between them. Germline CDR1 reads MDHEN; CDR2 reads SYDVKM. There are 16 residues in the CDR3. The CDR3 coding sequence is TGTGCCAGCAGTTTTGTTGGAGCAGGGACTAATGAAAAACTGTTTTTT. It specifies CASSFVGAGTNEKLFF.

The chain combines TRBV19 with TRBJ1-5, with D hard to call. Germline loops: CDR1 LNHDA, CDR2 SQIVND (reference sequence). The V and J ends lost 8 bases and 0 bases respectively, with 14 bases between them. This CDR3 region has 15 residues. The CDR3 sequence is CASSRPLNSNQPQHF. The CDR3 nucleotides read TGTGCCAGTTCCCGCCCGTTAAATAGCAATCAGCCCCAGCATTTT.

This chain connects TRBV7-9 to TRBJ2-3, with 14 bases fitting TRBD2. CDR3 length: 20 amino acids. Germline-derived CDR1 and CDR2 are SEHNR and FQNEAQ (reference sequence). V shed 2 bases, J shed 0 bases, and the junction held 10 bases outside the gene matches. CDR3 in amino acids: CASSLNGLAGGRASTDTQYF. CDR3 in DNA: TGTGCCAGCAGCTTAAATGGACTAGCGGGAGGAAGGGCTAGCACAGATACGCAGTATTTT. Full variable domain (missing parts from reference TRBV7-9 and TRBJ2-3): DTGVSQNPRHKITKRGQNVTFRCDPISEHNRLYWYRQTLGQGPEFLTYFQNEAQLEKSRLLSDRFSAERPKGSFSTLEIQRTEQGDSAMYLCASSLNGLAGGRASTDTQYFGPGTRLTVL.

This clonotype came up a few times. The CDR3 reads CASSRTSGNTDTQYF. CDR3 DNA sequence: TGTGCCAGCAGCAGGACTAGCGGGAACACAGATACGCAGTATTTT. The chain has TRBV6-2 or TRBV6-3 and TRBJ2-3; 12 positions agree with TRBD2. CDR1 and CDR2 from the germline V gene are MNHEY and SVGEGT. V shed 6 bases and J 2 bases; nucleotides not matched to a gene: 3. There are 15 residues in the CDR3.

This clonotype was recorded at least ten times. The chain combines TRBV2 with TRBJ2-5; possible D gene TRBD2, 5 bases. The germline gives CDR1 SNHLY, CDR2 FYNNEI. Trimming left V 5 bases short and J 7 bases short, with 17 bases between. This CDR3 comprises 14 residues. CDR3 sequence (DNA): TGTGCCAGCAGTTCACGAGGGCCTTCTGTGACCCAGTACTTC. It specifies CASSSRGPSVTQYF.

The table lists this clonotype with many counts. The gene calls are TRBV20-1 and TRBJ2-7; D remains unclear. The CDR3 runs 15 residues. CDR1 is DFQATT and CDR2 is SNEGSKA in the germline V gene (reference sequence). V was pared by 4 bases and J by 0 bases, with 16 bases between. This chain's CDR3 is CSAMDPEKLSYEQYF. CDR3 nucleotide sequence: TGCAGTGCTATGGACCCCGAGAAACTCTCCTACGAGCAGTACTTC.

The rearrangement joins TRBV6-1 to TRBJ1-3; D remains unclear. The CDR3 sequence is 17 residues long. Trimming pared 7 bases from V and 0 bases from J, leaving 19 bases between. Germline V gives CDR1 MNHNS, CDR2 SASEGT. CDR3 bases: TGTGCCAGCACCCACCGAGCAAATCCCCTCTCTGGAAACACCATATATTTT. Its translation is CASTHRANPLSGNTIYF.